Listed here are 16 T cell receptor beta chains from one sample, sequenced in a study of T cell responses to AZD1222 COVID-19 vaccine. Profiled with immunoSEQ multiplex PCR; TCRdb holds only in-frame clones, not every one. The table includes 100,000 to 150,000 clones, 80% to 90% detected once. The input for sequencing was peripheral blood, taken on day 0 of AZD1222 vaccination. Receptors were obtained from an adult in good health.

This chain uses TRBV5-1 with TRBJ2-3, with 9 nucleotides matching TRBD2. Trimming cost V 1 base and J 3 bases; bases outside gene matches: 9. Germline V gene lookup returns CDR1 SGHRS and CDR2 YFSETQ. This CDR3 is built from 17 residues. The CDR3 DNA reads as TGCGCCAGCAGCTTGACCGGGGCTAGCGGGGTGACAGATACGCAGTATTTT. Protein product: CASSLTGASGVTDTQYF.

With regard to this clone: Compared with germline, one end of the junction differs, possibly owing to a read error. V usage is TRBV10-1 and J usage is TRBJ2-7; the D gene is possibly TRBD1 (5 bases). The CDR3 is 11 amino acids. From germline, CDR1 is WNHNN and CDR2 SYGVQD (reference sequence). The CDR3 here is CASPPDRSKLF. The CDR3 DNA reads TGCGCCAGCCCCCCCGACAGATCCAAACTCTTC.

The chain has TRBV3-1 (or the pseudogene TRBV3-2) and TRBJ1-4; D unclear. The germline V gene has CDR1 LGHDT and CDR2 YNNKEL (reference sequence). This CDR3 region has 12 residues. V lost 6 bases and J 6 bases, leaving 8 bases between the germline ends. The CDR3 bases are TGTGCCAGCAGGGGGTTAGATGAAAAACTGTTTTTT. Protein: CASRGLDEKLFF.

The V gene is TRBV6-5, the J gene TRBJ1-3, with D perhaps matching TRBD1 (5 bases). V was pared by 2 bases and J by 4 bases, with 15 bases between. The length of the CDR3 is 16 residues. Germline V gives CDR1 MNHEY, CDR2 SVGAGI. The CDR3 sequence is CASSYNHRITGNTIYF. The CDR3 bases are TGTGCCAGCAGTTACAACCACAGGATTACGGGAAACACCATATATTTT.

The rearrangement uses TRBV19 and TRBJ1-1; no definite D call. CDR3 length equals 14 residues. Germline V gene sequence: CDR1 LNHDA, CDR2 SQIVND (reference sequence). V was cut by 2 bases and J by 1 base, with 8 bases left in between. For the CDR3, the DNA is TGTGCCAGTAGTATACTTAGCCAGAACACTGAAGCTTTCTTT. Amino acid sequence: CASSILSQNTEAFF.

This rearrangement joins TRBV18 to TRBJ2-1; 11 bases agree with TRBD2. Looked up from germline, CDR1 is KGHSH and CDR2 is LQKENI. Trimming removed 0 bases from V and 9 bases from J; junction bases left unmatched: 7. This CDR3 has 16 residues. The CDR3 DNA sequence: TGTGCCAGCTCACCACCCACTAGCGGGAGCGGTGGTGAGCAGTTCTTC. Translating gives CASSPPTSGSGGEQFF.

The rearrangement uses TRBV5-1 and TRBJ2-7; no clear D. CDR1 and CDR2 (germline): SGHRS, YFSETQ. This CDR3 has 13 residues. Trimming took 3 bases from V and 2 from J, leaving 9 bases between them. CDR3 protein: CASSSGLTYEQYF. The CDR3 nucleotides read TGCGCCAGCAGCTCCGGGTTGACCTACGAGCAGTACTTC.

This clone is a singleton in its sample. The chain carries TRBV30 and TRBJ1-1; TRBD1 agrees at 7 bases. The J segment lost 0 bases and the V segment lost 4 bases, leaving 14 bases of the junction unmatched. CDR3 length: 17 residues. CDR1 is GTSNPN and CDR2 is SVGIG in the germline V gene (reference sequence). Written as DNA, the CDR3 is TGTGCCTGGATTTCCGGACAGGCCTTGCTGGTGAACACTGAAGCTTTCTTT. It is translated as CAWISGQALLVNTEAFF.

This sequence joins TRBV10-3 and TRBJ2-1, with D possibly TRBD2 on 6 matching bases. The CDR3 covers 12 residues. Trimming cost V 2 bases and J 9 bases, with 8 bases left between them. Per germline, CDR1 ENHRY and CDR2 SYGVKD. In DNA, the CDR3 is TGTGCCATCAGTGAGGGGACTTTTGAGCAGTTCTTC. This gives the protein CAISEGTFEQFF.

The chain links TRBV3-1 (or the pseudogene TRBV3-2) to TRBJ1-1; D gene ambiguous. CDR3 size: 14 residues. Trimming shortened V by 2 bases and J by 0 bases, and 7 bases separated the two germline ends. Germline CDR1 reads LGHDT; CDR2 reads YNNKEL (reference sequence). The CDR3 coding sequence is TGTGCCAGCAGCCAACTTAGGATGAACACTGAAGCTTTCTTT. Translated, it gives CASSQLRMNTEAFF.

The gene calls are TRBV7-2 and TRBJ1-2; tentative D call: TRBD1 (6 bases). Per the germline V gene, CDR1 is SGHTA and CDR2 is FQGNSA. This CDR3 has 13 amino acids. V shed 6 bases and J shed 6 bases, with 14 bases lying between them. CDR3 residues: CASRPSSGDGYTF. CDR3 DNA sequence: TGTGCCAGCAGACCATCCTCAGGGGATGGCTACACCTTC.

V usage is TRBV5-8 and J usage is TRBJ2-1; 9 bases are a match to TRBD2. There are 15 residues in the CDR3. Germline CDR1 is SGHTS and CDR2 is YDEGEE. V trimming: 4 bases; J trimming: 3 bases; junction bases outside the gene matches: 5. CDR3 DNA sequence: TGTGCCAGCAGCCTCGGGACTAGCAACTACAATGAGCAGTTCTTC. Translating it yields CASSLGTSNYNEQFF.

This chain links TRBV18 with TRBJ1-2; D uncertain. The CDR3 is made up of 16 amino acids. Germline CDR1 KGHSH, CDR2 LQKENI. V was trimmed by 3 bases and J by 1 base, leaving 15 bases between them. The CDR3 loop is CASSPGGLAFNYGYTF. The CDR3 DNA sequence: TGTGCCAGCTCACCGGGCGGCCTAGCCTTTAACTATGGCTACACCTTC.

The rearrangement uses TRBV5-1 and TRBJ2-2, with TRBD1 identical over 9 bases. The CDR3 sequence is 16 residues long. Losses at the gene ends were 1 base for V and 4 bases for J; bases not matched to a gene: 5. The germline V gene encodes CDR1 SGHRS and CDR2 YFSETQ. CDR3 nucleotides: TGCGCCAGCAGCTTGCCGGGACAGGGAACCACCGGGGAGCTGTTTTTT. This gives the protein CASSLPGQGTTGELFF.

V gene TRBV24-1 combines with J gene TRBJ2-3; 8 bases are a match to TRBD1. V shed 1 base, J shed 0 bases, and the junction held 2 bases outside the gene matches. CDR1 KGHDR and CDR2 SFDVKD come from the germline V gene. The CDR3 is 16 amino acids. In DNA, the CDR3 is TGTGCCACCAGTGATTTTACAGGGGGTAGCACAGATACGCAGTATTTT. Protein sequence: CATSDFTGGSTDTQYF.

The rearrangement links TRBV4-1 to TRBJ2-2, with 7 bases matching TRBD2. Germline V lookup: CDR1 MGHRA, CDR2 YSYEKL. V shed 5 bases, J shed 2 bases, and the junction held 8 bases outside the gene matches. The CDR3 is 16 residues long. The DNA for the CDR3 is TGCGCCAGCAGCTTACGACGGGGGGTCAACACCGGGGAGCTGTTTTTT. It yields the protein CASSLRRGVNTGELFF.